This TCR beta chain appears in the sequencing data of a study of OX40 agonist ivuxolimab in advanced cancers. Trimming took 3 bases from V and 0 from J, leaving 9 bases between them. Germline V gene data show CDR1 as MNHNS and CDR2 as SASEGT. This CDR3 is built from 15 residues. Assay used: immunoSEQ multiplex PCR; TCRdb lists only in-frame clones, some missing. This table holds about 89,000 clones, roughly 84% found once. The rearrangement links TRBV6-1 to TRBJ1-3, with D maybe TRBD1 (5 bases). Sequenced material: CD4+ or CD8+ T cells sorted from blood, taken in a trial of the OX40 agonist ivuxolimab. This TCR came from an adult with an advanced solid tumor such as melanoma, head and neck, liver or kidney cancer. CDR3 loop: CASSEGVLSGNTIYF. The CDR3 DNA reads TGTGCCAGCAGTGAGGGGGTCCTCTCTGGAAACACCATATATTTT.